The 32 T cell receptor beta chains below were found in one sample sequenced in a study of beta chain features in type 1 diabetes. Every isolated RNA sample was fully reverse transcribed, so sequencing captured expressed TCRB transcripts. This table comes from immunoSEQ multiplex PCR, and its TCRdb copy is limited to in-frame clones, with some not included. Seen here are under 400,000 clones, 10% to 15% observed once, and the top ten hold roughly 0.015%. The sequenced material came from naive CD4+ T cells from blood. These receptors were taken from a man younger than 35 in good health.

Only a few counts were recorded for this clone. V usage is TRBV18 and J usage is TRBJ2-5, with a tentative D call TRBD1 (5 bases). The CDR3 is 12 amino acids. Per germline, CDR1 KGHSH and CDR2 LQKENI. V was cut by 6 bases and J by 2 bases, with 7 bases left in between. The CDR3 DNA follows: TGTGCCAGCTCCGACAGACAAGAGACCCAGTACTTC. Translated: CASSDRQETQYF.

The rearrangement joins TRBV7-9 to TRBJ2-6; perhaps TRBD2 as D (6 bases). Germline V CDR1 and CDR2: SEHNR, FQNEAQ (reference sequence). The CDR3 runs to 18 residues. V was shortened by 2 bases and J by 1 base, with 15 bases between the two germline ends. CDR3 residues: CASSLSSVGGSGANVLTF. CDR3 nucleotide sequence: TGTGCCAGCAGCTTATCGTCTGTCGGGGGTTCTGGGGCCAACGTCCTGACTTTC.

There are many counts of this clone. Different DNA sequences within this sample yield the same CDR3. The V gene is TRBV29-1, the J gene TRBJ2-6; D gene uncertain. From germline, CDR1 is SQVTM and CDR2 ANQGSEA. V lost 4 bases, J lost 0 bases, and 4 bases lay in between. The CDR3 spans 13 residues. The CDR3 nucleotides read TGCAGCGTTGCGAGCTCTGGGGCCAACGTCCTGACTTTC. It yields the protein CSVASSGANVLTF.

There are a few counts of this clone. The chain couples TRBV13 to TRBJ2-7; 7 bases line up with TRBD1. CDR3 length equals 15 residues. V lost 5 bases, J lost 0 bases, and 7 bases stayed unmatched. CDR1 and CDR2 (germline): PRHDT, FYEKMQ (reference sequence). CDR3 residues: CASSQGDRNSYEQYF. As DNA, the CDR3 is TGTGCCAGCAGCCAGGGGGACAGAAACTCCTACGAGCAGTACTTC. Complete variable domain (other parts from reference TRBV13 and TRBJ2-7): AAGVIQSPRHLIKEKRETATLKCYPIPRHDTVYWYQQGPGQDPQFLISFYEKMQSDKGSIPDRFSAQQFSDYHSELNMSSLELGDSALYFCASSQGDRNSYEQYFGPGTRLTVT.

The genes are TRBV21-1 and TRBJ2-3; the D call of TRBD2 is as the table states it, not checked on the DNA. TRBV21-1 is tagged as a pseudogene. The CDR3 runs to 12 residues. This CDR3 is CARVGDTDTQYF. The CDR3 nucleotides are TGTGCCAGGGTAGGAGACACAGATACGCAGTATTTT.

This sequence joins TRBV7-9 and TRBJ1-6, with D tentatively TRBD1 (6 bases). Germline V gives CDR1 SEHNR, CDR2 FQNEAQ (reference sequence). This CDR3 spans 14 amino acids. V lost 1 base to trimming and J lost 9 bases, with 10 bases between them. The chain's CDR3 is CASSLGTVRSPLHF. CDR3 nucleotides: TGTGCCAGCAGCTTAGGGACAGTTCGTTCACCCCTCCACTTT.

This sequence joins TRBV5-1 and TRBJ2-2; D not resolved. Per the germline V gene, CDR1 is SGHRS and CDR2 is YFSETQ. The CDR3 contains 14 residues. Trimming left V 2 bases short and J 5 bases short, with 10 bases between. CDR3 loop: CASSFQTETGELFF. The CDR3 DNA follows: TGCGCCAGCAGCTTCCAAACAGAGACCGGGGAGCTGTTTTTT.

There are a few counts of this clone. This chain connects TRBV23-1 to TRBJ2-6; perhaps TRBD2 as D (6 bases). TRBV23-1 is marked as an open reading frame, function uncertain. Deletions cut 1 base from V and 0 bases from J, with 19 bases between. The CDR3 is 20 amino acids. CDR3 nucleotide sequence: TGCGCCAGCAGTCAATGCAAAGGCGGGGTTGGTGGCTCTGGGGCCAACGTCCTGACTTTC. Translating it yields CASSQCKGGVGGSGANVLTF.

As concerns this clone: One junction end does not reproduce the germline sequence, and a read error may be involved. The chain combines TRBV7-9 with TRBJ2-2; D not certain. The CDR3 consists of 14 residues. CDR1 and CDR2 (germline): SEHNR, FQNEAQ (reference sequence). CDR3: CASSQQRNTGELFF. In nucleotides, the CDR3 is TGCGCCAGCAGCCAACAACGGAACACCGGGGAGCTGTTTTTT.

In this sample, this clone turned up a few times. This specimen includes other DNA sequences encoding the same CDR3. The gene calls are TRBV9 and TRBJ2-1; D is undetermined. This CDR3 region has 13 residues. The germline V gene has CDR1 SGDLS and CDR2 YYNGEE. The V end lost 0 bases, the J end lost 5 bases, and 6 bases lay between the germline ends. The CDR3 protein is CASSVDSNNEQFF. The CDR3 coding sequence is TGTGCCAGCAGCGTAGATAGTAACAATGAGCAGTTCTTC.

This clone has just a few counts. The genes are TRBV5-4 and TRBJ2-1; 10 nucleotides match TRBD2. Trimming removed 4 bases from V and 8 bases from J; junction bases left unmatched: 12. The CDR3 covers 16 residues. Germline loops: CDR1 SGHNT, CDR2 YYREEE (reference sequence). This CDR3 is CASSQARAGGPYEQFF. In DNA form, the CDR3 reads TGTGCCAGCAGCCAAGCCAGAGCGGGGGGGCCCTATGAGCAGTTCTTC.

This clone was counted a few times. The chain uses TRBV9 and TRBJ2-2; D remains unclear. Trimming pared 4 bases from V and 5 bases from J, leaving 6 bases between. Germline CDR1 reads SGDLS; CDR2 reads YYNGEE. The CDR3 sequence is 12 residues long. CDR3 in amino acids: CASSRGTGELFF. As DNA, the CDR3 is TGTGCCAGCAGCAGAGGTACCGGGGAGCTGTTTTTT.

There are a few counts of this clone. This chain joins TRBV7-9 and TRBJ2-7; 8 bases agree with TRBD1. From germline, CDR1 is SEHNR and CDR2 FQNEAQ (reference sequence). The CDR3 has 14 residues. V gave up 5 bases and J gave up 4 bases; unmatched junction bases: 7. CDR3 protein: CASSPRQGRYEQYF. The DNA for the CDR3 is TGTGCCAGCAGCCCCCGACAGGGGAGGTACGAGCAGTACTTC.

The V and J genes are TRBV7-9 and TRBJ1-2; 8 positions match TRBD1. V was pared by 0 bases and J by 8 bases, with 11 bases of the junction left unmatched. The CDR3 is made up of 16 amino acids. CDR1 and CDR2 (germline): SEHNR, FQNEAQ (reference sequence). CDR3 sequence reads: CASSLARTGSRHGYTF. The CDR3 DNA is TGTGCCAGCAGCTTAGCGCGGACAGGGAGTCGTCACGGCTACACCTTC.

This clone has just a few counts. The gene calls are TRBV5-1 and TRBJ2-3; 8 bases agree with TRBD1. Trimming took 1 base from V and 7 from J; bases not matched to a gene: 5. Germline CDR1 reads SGHRS; CDR2 reads YFSETQ. This CDR3 spans 14 amino acids. The CDR3 is CASSLSGGGNTQYF. The DNA of the CDR3 is TGCGCCAGCAGCTTGTCAGGGGGCGGGAATACGCAGTATTTT.

The chain uses TRBV15 and TRBJ1-4, with a tentative D call TRBD1 (6 bases). The CDR3 spans 13 residues. Trimming removed 5 bases from V and 7 bases from J, with 11 bases in between. CDR1 is LNHNV, CDR2 YYDKDF, per germline (reference sequence). The chain's CDR3 is CATSRRQVEKLFF. The CDR3 nucleotides are TGTGCCACCAGCCGGAGACAGGTTGAAAAACTGTTTTTT. Based on the CDR3 plus reference TRBV15 and TRBJ1-4, the full variable domain is DAMVIQNPRYQVTQFGKPVTLSCSQTLNHNVMYWYQQKSSQAPKLLFHYYDKDFNNEADTPDNFQSRRPNTSFCFLDIRSPGLGDTAMYLCATSRRQVEKLFFGSGTQLSVL.

The J gene is TRBJ1-2, the V gene TRBV5-1; D uncertain. This CDR3 contains 14 residues. Germline assignment: CDR1 SGHRS and CDR2 YFSETQ. With 0 bases removed from V and 1 base from J, the gap between germline ends came to 7 bases. CDR3 residues: CASSLGAVNYGYTF. The CDR3 bases are TGCGCCAGCAGCTTGGGGGCAGTTAACTATGGCTACACCTTC.

V and J are TRBV20-1 and TRBJ2-7; D uncertain. This CDR3 is 11 amino acids long. The germline CDR1 and CDR2 sequences are DFQATT and SNEGSKA (reference sequence). Trimming removed 7 bases from V and 1 base from J, with 8 bases in between. CDR3 in DNA: TGCAGTGGATTCGGTTCCTACGAGCAGTACTTC. The encoded protein is CSGFGSYEQYF.

This clone appeared a few times. The CDR3 here is CASSLILAGETQYF. As DNA, the CDR3 is TGTGCCAGCAGCTTAATCCTAGCGGGAGAGACCCAGTACTTC. The rearrangement uses TRBV7-3 and TRBJ2-5; TRBD2 aligns across 8 bases. CDR1 and CDR2 from the germline V gene are SGHTA and FQGTGA. V lost 1 base and J lost 4; bases outside the gene matches: 2. The CDR3 covers 14 residues.

There are a few counts of this clone. J is TRBJ2-3 and V is TRBV6-6; 12 positions agree with TRBD2. Germline V gives CDR1 MNHNY, CDR2 SVGAGI (reference sequence). The CDR3 contains 14 residues. V trimming: 1 base; J trimming: 9 bases; junction bases outside the gene matches: 2. CDR3 protein: CASSYYGTSGTQYF. The CDR3 DNA reads TGTGCCAGCAGTTACTACGGGACTAGCGGGACGCAGTATTTT.

This chain joins TRBV6-5 and TRBJ2-7; 9 nucleotides agree with TRBD1. Losses at the gene ends were 5 bases for V and 2 bases for J; bases not matched to a gene: 7. Germline loops: CDR1 MNHEY, CDR2 SVGAGI. The CDR3 contains 15 residues. The CDR3 spells CASSRGQGFAYEQYF. The CDR3 bases are TGTGCCAGCAGTCGCGGACAGGGGTTCGCCTACGAGCAGTACTTC.

The chain joins TRBV11-2 to TRBJ2-3; the match to TRBD2 covers 13 bases. This CDR3 contains 17 residues. Germline CDR1 and CDR2: SGHAT and FQNNGV. V dropped 4 bases and J dropped 7; count of bases not matched to a gene: 11. CDR3 nucleotide sequence: TGTGCCAGCAGCTCCATCGGGGGACTAGCGGGAAGAAATACGCAGTATTTT. As protein: CASSSIGGLAGRNTQYF. Combining the CDR3 with reference TRBV11-2 and TRBJ2-3 gives the whole variable domain EAGVAQSPRYKIIEKRQSVAFWCNPISGHATLYWYQQILGQGPKLLIQFQNNGVVDDSQLPKDRFSAERLKGVDSTLKIQPAKLEDSAVYLCASSSIGGLAGRNTQYFGPGTRLTVL.

This clone showed up just a few times. The V and J genes are TRBV9 and TRBJ2-3; the match to TRBD2 covers 11 bases. There are 18 residues in the CDR3. CDR1 and CDR2 (germline): SGDLS, YYNGEE. J gave up 3 bases and V 0 bases, and 9 bases lay outside the gene matches. CDR3 DNA: TGTGCCAGCAGCGTAGGTGCTAGCGGGAGGTTAGGTACAGATACGCAGTATTTT. Protein product: CASSVGASGRLGTDTQYF.

This clone was recorded a few times. The V call is TRBV28, the J call TRBJ2-4, with D hard to call. Trimming took 8 bases from V and 0 from J, leaving 17 bases between them. CDR3 length: 16 residues. Germline V CDR1 and CDR2: MDHEN, SYDVKM. CDR3: CASYQAGASAKNIQYF. The CDR3 region has the DNA TGTGCCAGCTACCAGGCCGGCGCCTCAGCCAAAAACATTCAGTACTTC.

The chain joins TRBV5-1 to TRBJ2-7, with 9 bases identical to TRBD2. V trimming: 2 bases; J trimming: 2 bases; junction bases outside the gene matches: 2. CDR1 is SGHRS, CDR2 YFSETQ, per germline. CDR3 length: 14 amino acids. CDR3: CASSFSGRTYEQYF. In DNA, the CDR3 is TGCGCCAGCAGCTTTAGCGGGAGAACCTACGAGCAGTACTTC.

In its sample, this clone was seen a few times. The chain carries TRBV4-2 and TRBJ2-7; TRBD2 matches 12 bases. The CDR3 has 16 amino acids. From germline, CDR1 is LGHNA and CDR2 YNFKEQ. Losses at the gene ends were 1 base for V and 5 bases for J; bases not matched to a gene: 6. The CDR3 protein is CASSQVGRLAGDEQYF. The CDR3, as DNA: TGTGCCAGCAGCCAAGTTGGTAGACTAGCGGGGGACGAGCAGTACTTC.

This rearrangement joins TRBV20-1 to TRBJ2-5; no clear D gene. TRBJ2-7 explains the end of the DNA better; the J call may be wrong. CDR3 length: 11 residues. Looked up from germline, CDR1 is DFQATT and CDR2 is SNEGSKA (reference sequence). Here the CDR3 reads CSASDWNEQYF. The CDR3 DNA is TGCAGTGCTAGCGACTGGAACGAGCAGTACTTC.

The sample holds a few counts of this clone. Other DNA sequences within the sample encode an identical CDR3. The rearrangement links TRBV4-3 to TRBJ2-1; D uncertain. V was cut by 1 base and J by 0 bases, with 7 bases left in between. CDR1 and CDR2 (germline): LGHNA, YSLEER. The length of the CDR3 is 15 residues. DNA for the CDR3: TGCGCCAGCAGCCAAGGCGGAAGCTCCTACAATGAGCAGTTCTTC. This gives the protein CASSQGGSSYNEQFF.

This clone has only a few counts. This rearrangement joins TRBV30 to TRBJ1-1; TRBD1 is a possible D gene (6 bases). Germline values: CDR1 GTSNPN, CDR2 SVGIG (reference sequence). V was shortened by 5 bases and J by 7 bases, with 14 bases between the two germline ends. The length of the CDR3 is 12 residues. In DNA, the CDR3 is TGTGCCTGGGAACCCCAGGGGCGTGAAGCTTTCTTT. It encodes CAWEPQGREAFF.

Only a few counts were recorded for this clone. The genes are TRBV7-9 and TRBJ1-5, with a possible D match to TRBD1 (5 bases). Germline CDR1 SEHNR, CDR2 FQNEAQ (reference sequence). V was trimmed by 7 bases and J by 0 bases, leaving 10 bases between them. The CDR3 runs to 14 residues. CDR3 loop: CASTGGGSNQPQHF. The CDR3, as DNA: TGTGCCAGCACCGGGGGAGGTAGCAATCAGCCCCAGCATTTT.

This clone has just a few counts. The chain links TRBV4-3 to TRBJ2-1; D might be TRBD2 (5 bases). The germline V and J ends were trimmed by 4 bases and 3 bases, with 16 bases remaining between them. The CDR3 spans 16 residues. Germline V gene data show CDR1 as LGHNA and CDR2 as YSLEER. This chain's CDR3 is CASSRDRGYRYNEQFF. In DNA form, the CDR3 reads TGCGCCAGCAGCCGAGACCGGGGATATCGCTACAATGAGCAGTTCTTC.

This clone occurred a few times. The chain's CDR3 is CASSSPLGGELFF. The CDR3 DNA reads as TGTGCCAGCAGCTCCCCCCTAGGCGGGGAGCTGTTTTTT. This rearrangement joins TRBV9 to TRBJ2-2; D unclear. CDR3 length: 13 amino acids. The V gene lost 4 bases and the J gene lost 7 bases, with 11 bases spanning the gap. The germline CDR1 and CDR2 sequences are SGDLS and YYNGEE.